A single sample is the source of the 22 T cell receptor beta chains below, sequenced in a study of blood T cell repertoires in COVID-19. Method: immunoSEQ multiplex PCR; TCRdb's copy keeps in-frame clones and lacks some. The table lists 300,000 to 400,000 clones, around 87% of them singletons. Specimen: peripheral blood. The receptors come from a woman between 50 and 59 years old who had recovered from COVID-19.

This clone was detected only once. The chain couples TRBV30 to TRBJ1-2; 7 positions agree with TRBD1. Germline CDR1 is GTSNPN and CDR2 is SVGIG (reference sequence). V lost 1 base to trimming and J lost 6 bases; unmatched junction nucleotides: 5. The CDR3 covers 13 residues. CDR3 in amino acids: CAWSGGQYHGYTF. The DNA of the CDR3 is TGTGCCTGGAGTGGGGGACAGTACCATGGCTACACCTTC. Looking up the rest from reference TRBV30 and TRBJ1-2 gives the full variable domain: SQTIHQWPATLVQPVGSPLSLECTVEGTSNPNLYWYRQAAGRGLQLLFYSVGIGQISSEVPQNLSASRPQDRQFILSSKKLLLSDSGFYLCAWSGGQYHGYTFGSGTRLTVV.

This chain connects TRBV28 to TRBJ2-3; TRBD1 aligns across 12 bases. Germline V lookup: CDR1 MDHEN, CDR2 SYDVKM. The CDR3 extends over 15 amino acids. After removal of 2 bases from V and 4 bases from J, the junction contained 1 base not matched to a gene. CDR3 sequence reads: CASSLGTGGSDTQYF. CDR3 in DNA: TGTGCCAGCAGTTTAGGGACAGGGGGCTCAGATACGCAGTATTTT.

The chain combines TRBV7-2 with TRBJ2-7, with TRBD2 matching over 11 bases. The CDR3 spans 15 residues. Germline V CDR1 and CDR2: SGHTA, FQGNSA. The ends lost 0 bases at V and 4 bases at J; junction bases unmatched: 2. The CDR3 spells CASSLALAGGYEQYF. The CDR3 nucleotides read TGTGCCAGCAGCTTAGCCCTAGCGGGAGGATACGAGCAGTACTTC. Together with reference TRBV7-2 and TRBJ2-7, the CDR3 gives the full variable domain: GAGVSQSPSNKVTEKGKDVELRCDPISGHTALYWYRQSLGQGLEFLIYFQGNSAPDKSGLPSDRFSAERTGGSVSTLTIQRTQQEDSAVYLCASSLALAGGYEQYFGPGTRLTVT.

The J gene is TRBJ1-2, the V gene TRBV28, with D perhaps matching TRBD1 (5 bases). Germline values: CDR1 MDHEN, CDR2 SYDVKM. The ends were cut back, 6 bases at V and 4 bases at J, with 15 bases in the middle. The CDR3 has 14 residues. CDR3 sequence reads: CASRTQPRVYGYTF. In nucleotides, the CDR3 is TGTGCCAGCAGGACCCAGCCCAGGGTCTATGGCTACACCTTC.

The rearrangement uses TRBV19 and TRBJ2-1, with D possibly being TRBD2 (5 bases). V shed 5 bases and J shed 3 bases, with 11 bases lying between them. This CDR3 is 14 amino acids long. Germline lookup yields CDR1 LNHDA and CDR2 SQIVND (reference sequence). CDR3 coding DNA: TGTGCCAGTAGTGGCGGGTTATTCTACAATGAGCAGTTCTTC. It codes for CASSGGLFYNEQFF. Supplemented by reference TRBV19 and TRBJ2-1, the full variable domain reads DGGITQSPKYLFRKEGQNVTLSCEQNLNHDAMYWYRQDPGQGLRLIYYSQIVNDFQKGDIAEGYSVSREKKESFPLTVTSAQKNPTAFYLCASSGGLFYNEQFFGPGTRLTVL.

This clone showed up just a few times. The chain links TRBV3-1 (or the pseudogene TRBV3-2) to TRBJ1-2, with a possible D match to TRBD1 (5 bases). Germline values: CDR1 LGHDT, CDR2 YNNKEL (reference sequence). There are 13 residues in the CDR3. V was cut by 1 base and J by 6 bases, with 9 bases left in between. The CDR3 coding sequence is TGTGCCAGCAGCCAAGGGGGCGGACATGGCTACACCTTC. Protein sequence: CASSQGGGHGYTF.

The chain couples TRBV21-1 to TRBJ2-1; TRBD1, the table's D call, was not compared with the DNA. TRBV21-1 is shown as a pseudogene. The length of the CDR3 is 17 residues. Written as DNA, the CDR3 is TGTGCCAGCAGCAATAAAAGGCGGCAGGGGCCTTGCAATGAGCAGTTCTTC. Translating gives CASSNKRRQGPCNEQFF.

This chain connects TRBV3-1 (or the pseudogene TRBV3-2) to TRBJ1-3; 8 bases agree with TRBD1. Germline CDR1 reads LGHDT; CDR2 reads YNNKEL (reference sequence). Unmatched junction bases numbered 7, after V lost 2 bases and J lost 4 bases. This CDR3 is 16 amino acids long. CDR3 DNA: TGTGCCAGCAGCCAAAACCAGGGGGCTCCAGGAAACACCATATATTTT. This codes for CASSQNQGAPGNTIYF.

J is TRBJ2-5 and V is TRBV5-6; 7 nucleotides agree with TRBD1. Per the germline V gene, CDR1 is SGHDT and CDR2 is YYEEEE. With V trimmed by 4 bases and J by 2 bases, 5 bases remained unmatched. The CDR3 sequence is 14 residues long. The CDR3 DNA reads as TGTGCCAGCAGCAGGGGGCTGACACAAGAGACCCAGTACTTC. Protein sequence: CASSRGLTQETQYF.

The chain carries TRBV24-1 and TRBJ1-2; 8 bases match TRBD1. The CDR3 spans 15 residues. Per the germline V gene, CDR1 is KGHDR and CDR2 is SFDVKD. V gave up 10 bases and J gave up 5 bases; unmatched junction bases: 14. The CDR3 here is CATSSPGQVLYGYTF. The CDR3 nucleotides read TGTGCCACGTCCTCCCCGGGACAGGTCTTATATGGCTACACCTTC.

The chain combines TRBV6-2 or TRBV6-3 with TRBJ2-2; 9 nucleotides agree with TRBD1. The junction had 8 bases not matched to a gene; V was cut back by 4 bases and J by 2 bases. CDR1 is MNHEY and CDR2 is SVGEGT in the germline V gene. The CDR3 extends over 17 amino acids. The CDR3 reads CASSFQQGARNTGELFF. For the CDR3, the DNA is TGTGCCAGCAGTTTTCAACAGGGGGCTCGCAACACCGGGGAGCTGTTTTTT.

V is TRBV20-1 and J is TRBJ2-3; 8 bases are shared with TRBD2. V lost 3 bases, J lost 0 bases, and 11 bases stayed unmatched. Germline V lookup: CDR1 DFQATT, CDR2 SNEGSKA (reference sequence). This CDR3 region has 17 residues. As DNA, the CDR3 is TGCAGTGCTAGTCTCCCCTGGGCGGGGGGAAGCACAGATACGCAGTATTTT. Its protein is CSASLPWAGGSTDTQYF.

This clone was detected once. The rearrangement links TRBV13 to TRBJ2-5; D not resolved. The CDR3 contains 12 residues. Trimming cost V 6 bases and J 2 bases, with 7 bases left between them. Germline assignment: CDR1 PRHDT and CDR2 FYEKMQ (reference sequence). CDR3: CASSRRQETQYF. In nucleotides, the CDR3 is TGTGCCAGCAGTCGGCGGCAAGAGACCCAGTACTTC.

In DNA, the CDR3 is TGTGCCAGCAGTTCCCAAGCGGTCTACAATGAGCAGTTCTTC. Amino acid sequence: CASSSQAVYNEQFF. This chain joins TRBV6-2 or TRBV6-3 and TRBJ2-1; D may be TRBD2 (5 bases). The germline CDR1 and CDR2 sequences are MNHEY and SVGEGT. The CDR3 consists of 14 residues. V was cut by 4 bases and J by 3 bases, with 10 bases left in between.

The chain has TRBV27 and TRBJ1-1; possible D gene TRBD1, 6 bases. This CDR3 has 15 residues. Germline loops: CDR1 MNHEY, CDR2 SMNVEV (reference sequence). The V end lost 7 bases, the J end lost 6 bases, and 21 bases lay between the germline ends. CDR3 region: CASNPLLGAVPEAFF. The CDR3 DNA reads as TGTGCCAGCAACCCCCTCTTGGGGGCTGTGCCTGAAGCTTTCTTT.

This rearrangement joins TRBV6-2 or TRBV6-3 to TRBJ2-1, with D tentatively TRBD1 (6 bases). V lost 5 bases and J 4 bases, leaving 15 bases between the germline ends. This CDR3 is built from 15 residues. The V gene's germline CDR1 is MNHEY and CDR2 SVGEGT. The CDR3 is CASSKRTVTYNEQFF. The DNA for the CDR3 is TGTGCCAGCAGTAAAAGGACAGTAACGTACAATGAGCAGTTCTTC.

V gene TRBV3-1 (or the pseudogene TRBV3-2) combines with J gene TRBJ2-7; D possibly corresponds to TRBD1 (5 bases). Per germline, CDR1 LGHDT and CDR2 YNNKEL (reference sequence). This CDR3 contains 15 residues. The V and J ends lost 1 base and 2 bases respectively, with 12 bases between them. This CDR3 reads CASSQVGRATYEQYF. As DNA, the CDR3 is TGTGCCAGCAGCCAAGTAGGCAGGGCCACCTACGAGCAGTACTTC.

The chain employs TRBV4-2 and TRBJ2-3; TRBD2 aligns across 7 bases. V shed 1 base and J 4 bases; nucleotides not matched to a gene: 5. The CDR3 totals 15 residues. From germline, CDR1 is LGHNA and CDR2 YNFKEQ. The CDR3 DNA follows: TGTGCCAGCAGCCAAGTGACGGGAGGATCAGATACGCAGTATTTT. It codes for CASSQVTGGSDTQYF.

The chain combines TRBV19 with TRBJ1-1; no definite D call. The CDR3 has 8 amino acids. Trimming left V 7 bases short and J 8 bases short, with 2 bases between. The germline V gene has CDR1 LNHDA and CDR2 SQIVND (reference sequence). CDR3 nucleotide sequence: TGTGCCAGTACGGAAGCTTTCTTT. This codes for CASTEAFF. The full variable domain, with the rest looked up from reference TRBV19 and TRBJ1-1, is DGGITQSPKYLFRKEGQNVTLSCEQNLNHDAMYWYRQDPGQGLRLIYYSQIVNDFQKGDIAEGYSVSREKKESFPLTVTSAQKNPTAFYLCASTEAFFGQGTRLTVV.

In nucleotides, the CDR3 is TGTGCCAGCAGTTTACCCGGGACAGGGGTCTACGAGCAGTACTTC. It translates to CASSLPGTGVYEQYF. V gene TRBV28 combines with J gene TRBJ2-7; 10 bases are shared with TRBD1. Germline trimming cut 2 bases from V and 3 bases from J; bases unmatched to any gene: 4. The germline gives CDR1 MDHEN, CDR2 SYDVKM. This CDR3 is built from 15 residues.

J is TRBJ2-6 and V is TRBV9, with D possibly matching TRBD1 (6 bases). This CDR3 spans 18 amino acids. The germline V and J ends were trimmed by 3 bases and 0 bases, with 16 bases remaining between them. Germline values: CDR1 SGDLS, CDR2 YYNGEE. The CDR3 DNA sequence: TGTGCCAGCAGCGCACAGGGAAAACGGGGCTCTGGGGCCAACGTCCTGACTTTC. It yields the protein CASSAQGKRGSGANVLTF.

V and J are TRBV20-1 and TRBJ1-3; D remains unclear. There are 11 residues in the CDR3. The V gene's germline CDR1 is DFQATT and CDR2 SNEGSKA (reference sequence). Trimming stripped 3 bases from V and 8 bases from J, with 8 bases between. CDR3 amino acids: CSARPGDTIYF. As DNA, the CDR3 is TGCAGTGCTAGGCCCGGGGACACCATATATTTT.